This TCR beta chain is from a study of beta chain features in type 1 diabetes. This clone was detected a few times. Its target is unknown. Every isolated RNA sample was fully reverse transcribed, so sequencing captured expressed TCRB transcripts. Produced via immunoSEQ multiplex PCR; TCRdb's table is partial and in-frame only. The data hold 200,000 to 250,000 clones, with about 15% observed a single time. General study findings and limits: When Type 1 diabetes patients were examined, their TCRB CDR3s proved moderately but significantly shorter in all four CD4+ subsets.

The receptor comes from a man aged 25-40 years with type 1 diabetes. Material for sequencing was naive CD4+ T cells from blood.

CDR3 DNA: TGCAGCGTTGGGCAACAGGGGGCCTACGAGCAGTACTTC. Protein: CSVGQQGAYEQYF. The chain uses TRBV29-1 and TRBJ2-7, with 8 bases that match TRBD1. The CDR3 length is 13 residues. V gave up 4 bases and J gave up 2 bases; unmatched junction bases: 4. The germline CDR1 and CDR2 sequences are SQVTM and ANQGSEA.